This entry is about one T cell receptor beta chain. Profiling relied on immunoSEQ multiplex PCR, and the TCRdb table lists in-frame clones only, not all of them. This repertoire shows 120,000 or so clones, approximately 81% found once; its top ten account for around 5.2%. The data stem from a study of blood T cell repertoires in COVID-19. The sample comprised peripheral blood. The receptor was derived from a man aged 55 to 70 with acute or convalescent COVID-19.

The CDR3 is CATSDPSPINDGELFF. The CDR3 DNA reads TGTGCCACCAGTGACCCTAGCCCCATAAACGACGGGGAGCTGTTTTTT. The chain has TRBV24-1 and TRBJ2-2; D possibly corresponds to TRBD2 (5 bases). This CDR3 is 16 amino acids long. Germline CDR1 KGHDR, CDR2 SFDVKD. V lost 4 bases and J lost 7, with 18 bases in between.